This T cell receptor beta chain was observed in a study of T cells in localized non-small cell lung cancer. CDR1 is SGDLS and CDR2 is YYNGEE in the germline V gene. The CDR3 loop spans 14 amino acids. Trimming removed 0 bases from V and 5 bases from J, with 8 bases in between. Clones were read by immunoSEQ multiplex PCR, and TCRdb kept only the in-frame ones, dropping some. The repertoire holds more than 30,000 clones, with over 75% as singletons. The sequence came from a woman aged 40-70 years with stage III lung adenocarcinoma. This sequence joins TRBV9 and TRBJ2-2; TRBD2 might be the D (5 bases). This specimen was peripheral blood mononuclear cells, taken before any cancer treatment. The CDR3 DNA is TGTGCCAGCAGCGTAGTCGGGGATACCGGGGAGCTGTTTTTT. Protein: CASSVVGDTGELFF.